Below, 12 T cell receptor beta chains from the same sample are listed, as sequenced in a study of shared clonotypes between healthy human individuals. Terminally differentiated effector memory CD45RA+ cells were left out of the naive CD8 fraction, which was CD45RO-negative and positively selected for CCR7. Clones were sequenced by immunoSEQ multiplex PCR, and TCRdb holds only the in-frame ones, with some missing. The top ten hold roughly 1% of the sample, which has over 2 million clones, about 95% seen once. The sample was naive CD8+ T cells sorted from blood. These receptors came from a man aged 18-30 years in good health.

Note on this clone: Other nucleotide sequences from this sample produce the same CDR3. This chain links TRBV15 with TRBJ2-7, with D perhaps TRBD1 (6 bases). The CDR3 covers 14 residues. V was cut by 0 bases and J by 4 bases, with 10 bases left in between. The V gene's germline CDR1 is LNHNV and CDR2 YYDKDF (reference sequence). CDR3 nucleotide sequence: TGTGCCACCAGCAGAGAAACAGGGAGTTACGAGCAGTACTTC. As protein: CATSRETGSYEQYF.

This chain joins TRBV4-3 and TRBJ2-1; D uncertain. This CDR3 has 18 amino acids. Trimming took 0 bases from V and 0 from J, leaving 15 bases between them. Germline V gene lookup returns CDR1 LGHNA and CDR2 YSLEER. The CDR3 here is CASSQDPLSPGSYNEQFF. CDR3 nucleotides: TGCGCCAGCAGCCAAGATCCCTTAAGCCCCGGCTCCTACAATGAGCAGTTCTTC.

As concerns this clone: The same CDR3 arises from other DNA sequences in this sample as well. V and J are TRBV27 and TRBJ2-7; 10 positions match TRBD1. J lost 4 bases, V lost 3 bases, and 3 bases had no gene match. CDR3 size: 14 residues. Germline V gives CDR1 MNHEY, CDR2 SMNVEV (reference sequence). CDR3 DNA sequence: TGTGCCAGCAGTTTTGGGACAGGGGATTACGAGCAGTACTTC. It yields the protein CASSFGTGDYEQYF.

This CDR3 reads CATSGRGSPDRHHNYEQYF. The CDR3, as DNA: TGTGCCACATCCGGAAGAGGGTCCCCGGACAGACACCACAACTACGAGCAGTACTTC. The J gene is TRBJ2-7, the V gene TRBV28; maybe TRBD1 (6 bases). The CDR3 consists of 19 residues. CDR1 and CDR2 from the germline V gene are MDHEN and SYDVKM. Deletions cut 10 bases from V and 3 bases from J, with 34 bases between.

The chain is built from TRBV6-6 and TRBJ2-6; D is ambiguous. V was trimmed by 8 bases and J by 0 bases, leaving 11 bases between them. This CDR3 region has 15 residues. CDR1 is MNHNY and CDR2 is SVGAGI in the germline V gene (reference sequence). The CDR3 spells CASSDGYSGANVLTF. In DNA, the CDR3 is TGTGCCAGCTCGGATGGTTACTCTGGGGCCAACGTCCTGACTTTC.

V gene TRBV9 combines with J gene TRBJ2-7, with 16 positions matching TRBD2. J lost 4 bases, V lost 3 bases, and 7 bases had no gene match. CDR1 is SGDLS and CDR2 is YYNGEE in the germline V gene. The CDR3 is 17 amino acids. CDR3 amino acids: CASSAGTGLAGGYEQYF. The CDR3 DNA follows: TGTGCCAGCAGCGCAGGCACGGGACTAGCGGGAGGGTACGAGCAGTACTTC.

The chain has TRBV4-3 and TRBJ2-7, with TRBD2 matching 8 bases. Germline CDR1 is LGHNA and CDR2 is YSLEER. The CDR3 is made up of 18 amino acids. Germline trimming cut 0 bases from V and 0 bases from J; bases unmatched to any gene: 10. CDR3 sequence: CASSQETAGASSSYEQYF. CDR3 DNA sequence: TGCGCCAGCAGCCAAGAAACAGCGGGAGCTTCAAGCTCCTACGAGCAGTACTTC.

This chain uses TRBV27 with TRBJ2-7, with D possibly being TRBD2 (5 bases). The CDR3 is 14 residues long. Germline CDR1 reads MNHEY; CDR2 reads SMNVEV (reference sequence). Trimming left V 0 bases short and J 4 bases short, with 10 bases between. The CDR3 coding sequence is TGTGCCAGCAGTTTATCGTTCGGGGTATACGAGCAGTACTTC. Translated, it gives CASSLSFGVYEQYF.

In nucleotides, the CDR3 is TGTGCCAGCAGTTCCGGACTAGCGGGATCCTACGAGCAGTACTTC. This sequence encodes CASSSGLAGSYEQYF. The chain couples TRBV6-1 to TRBJ2-7; 12 bases map to TRBD2. Germline V CDR1 and CDR2: MNHNS, SASEGT. CDR3 length equals 15 residues. The J segment lost 1 base and the V segment lost 5 bases, leaving 3 bases of the junction unmatched.

The chain couples TRBV4-1 to TRBJ2-2; D might be TRBD2 (6 bases). The CDR3 loop spans 15 amino acids. V dropped 4 bases and J dropped 3 bases, with 12 bases sitting between them. Germline V lookup: CDR1 MGHRA, CDR2 YSYEKL. The CDR3, as DNA: TGCGCCAGCAGCCCCCCGAGGGAGGACACCGGGGAGCTGTTTTTT. Protein: CASSPPREDTGELFF.

The chain recombines TRBV2 with TRBJ2-7; D may match TRBD1 or TRBD2 (5 bases each). Germline CDR1 and CDR2: SNHLY and FYNNEI. With 3 bases removed from V and 7 bases from J, the gap between germline ends came to 16 bases. The CDR3 covers 14 residues. The CDR3 here is CASSDETGRLEQYF. Here the CDR3 DNA reads TGTGCCAGCAGTGACGAGACGGGGCGTCTGGAGCAGTACTTC.

Only a few counts were recorded for this clone. Other DNA sequences in the same sample also yield this CDR3. V usage is TRBV6-5 and J usage is TRBJ2-1; 11 bases map to TRBD2. The germline CDR1 and CDR2 sequences are MNHEY and SVGAGI. The CDR3 spans 16 residues. J gave up 6 bases and V 0 bases, and 4 bases lay outside the gene matches. CDR3 protein: CASSYSSGGAFNEQFF. As DNA, the CDR3 is TGTGCCAGCAGTTACTCTAGCGGGGGGGCCTTCAATGAGCAGTTCTTC.